The rows below give T cell receptor beta chains drawn from one sample of a study of spatial heterogeneity in lung cancer. Each CDR3 protein is one row after TCRdb ran MiXCR on the 5' RACE reads. The sample has 40,000 to 45,000 distinct CDR3 sequences; roughly 13% are singletons. This specimen was PBMCs, taken at surgery. The receptors shown here come from a male donor with early-stage non-small cell lung cancer. Both conserved end residues are trimmed from each CDR3. Each record gives: V gene, J gene, CDR3 protein.

TRBV7-8	TRBJ2-1	ASSLYSPPSYNEQF
TRBV12-3/TRBV12-4	TRBJ1-1	ASSLGTVGTEAF
TRBV5-1	TRBJ2-7	ASSLAVGGGSSYEQY
TRBV9	TRBJ1-6	ASSVGAGPNSPLH
TRBV11-2	TRBJ1-2	ASSPHLGTGYGYT
TRBV6-1	TRBJ2-7	ASSVPGPSYEQY
TRBV19	TRBJ2-7	ATSPGGLYEQY
TRBV6-5	TRBJ2-2	ASSYSRQPTGELF
TRBV29-1	TRBJ1-1	SVGEGTNTEAF
TRBV10-3	TRBJ2-5	AIGGLGAETQY
TRBV28	TRBJ1-5	ASQGGIQPQH
TRBV20-1	TRBJ2-4	SAGRGLAKNIQY
TRBV6-2/TRBV6-3	TRBJ1-2	ASSFGRDYGYT
TRBV7-9	TRBJ1-5	ASSEQGIGQPQH
TRBV4-1	TRBJ2-1	ASSTGGSSYNEQF
TRBV4-1	TRBJ1-2	ATGTGQNYGYT
TRBV14	TRBJ2-2	ASSSWVTGELF
TRBV27	TRBJ1-1	ASSRRQGGANTEAF
TRBV9	TRBJ2-5	ASSPSPGTQY
TRBV11-2	TRBJ1-1	ASSTTGQRTEAF
TRBV7-9	TRBJ1-5	ASSEKGAGNQPQH
TRBV2	TRBJ2-6	ASDRGLSGANVLT
TRBV9	TRBJ2-7	ASSVVDRGYEQY
TRBV29-1	TRBJ2-5	SSDFQETQY
TRBV6-2/TRBV6-3	TRBJ2-1	ASSYAGKGYNEQF
TRBV5-1	TRBJ1-1	ASSIQSWGWNTEAF
TRBV7-2	TRBJ2-1	ASSPGTGANEQF
TRBV29-1	TRBJ1-3	SGRDTGNTIY
TRBV4-2	TRBJ2-6	ASSQEPHSGANVLT
TRBV5-6	TRBJ2-6	ASRPVAVLGANVLT
TRBV20-1	TRBJ2-1	SASGRRNEQF
TRBV7-2	TRBJ1-6	ASTTLGTGDSPLH
TRBV25-1	TRBJ2-7	ASSAMTYEQY
TRBV15	TRBJ1-2	ATSRDVRTSYT
TRBV14	TRBJ1-2	ASSQDLNYGYT
TRBV9	TRBJ2-3	ASSVWFTDTQY
TRBV18	TRBJ1-1	ASSPGANTEAF
TRBV6-1	TRBJ1-4	ASETRDRANEKLF
TRBV3-1	TRBJ2-1	ASSQDTRGVNEQF
TRBV4-2	TRBJ1-3	ASSQDWSPGNTIY
TRBV7-2	TRBJ1-4	ASSLVSGDYEKLF
TRBV29-1	TRBJ2-3	SGSGTMGDTQY
TRBV29-1	TRBJ2-1	SVDLGLFSYNEQF
TRBV7-8	TRBJ1-2	ASSLVNGRDYGYT
TRBV20-1	TRBJ2-7	SARVGLAGSLLYEQY
TRBV7-2	TRBJ2-6	ASSSSSGANVLT
TRBV5-1	TRBJ1-1	ASSLAGTANTEAF
TRBV6-2/TRBV6-3	TRBJ2-4	ASSYAGVAKNIQY
TRBV5-5	TRBJ2-7	ASSLSGTTSYEQY
TRBV2	TRBJ1-4	ASTQLIGVGEKLF
TRBV11-2	TRBJ2-1	ASNPTGGCNEQF
TRBV14	TRBJ2-3	ASSQETASTDTQY
TRBV4-2	TRBJ2-3	ASSQEVRGGYSDTQY
TRBV20-1	TRBJ2-7	SASGHSGYEQY
TRBV3-1	TRBJ2-7	ASSPRGGSYEQY
TRBV18	TRBJ1-2	ASSPGTGPVNYGYT
TRBV20-1	TRBJ1-4	SARKFATNEKLF
TRBV18	TRBJ2-7	ASSPQTGEQY